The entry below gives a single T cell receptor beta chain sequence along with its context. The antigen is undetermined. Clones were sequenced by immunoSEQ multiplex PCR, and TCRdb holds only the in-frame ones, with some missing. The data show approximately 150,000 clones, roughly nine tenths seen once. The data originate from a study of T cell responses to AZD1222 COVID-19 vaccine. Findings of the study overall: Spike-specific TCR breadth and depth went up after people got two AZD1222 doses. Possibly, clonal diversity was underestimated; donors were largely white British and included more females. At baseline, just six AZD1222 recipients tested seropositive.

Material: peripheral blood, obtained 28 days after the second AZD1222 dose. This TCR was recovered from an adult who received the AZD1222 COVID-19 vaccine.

CDR3 nucleotide sequence: TGCGCCAGCAGCAAAGGAGACGGAAGGGATACTGAAGCTTTCTTT. This sequence encodes CASSKGDGRDTEAFF. The chain couples TRBV4-3 to TRBJ1-1; D gene uncertain. The CDR3 is 15 residues long. V lost 5 bases, J lost 5 bases, and 18 bases lay in between. Germline V gene sequence: CDR1 LGHNA, CDR2 YSLEER.